Below, 22 T cell receptor beta chains from the same sample are listed, as sequenced in a study of T cell changes during pregnancy in multiple sclerosis (dated by TCRdb to about 2019). Libraries came from the immunoSEQ multiplex PCR assay. What TCRdb holds here is the immuneACCESS table cut down to in-frame rearrangements. Part of the clones is not present; checked against another copy, under half of the missing clones reflect an unresolved V gene, and the others are unexplained. The sample has about 40,000 clones on record, 80% to 95% of them singletons. The biggest ten clones account for 0.4% to 0.45% of the sample. The specimen was CD4+ T cells from peripheral blood mononuclear cells, collected in the third trimester of pregnancy. These receptors were collected from a female donor with multiple sclerosis, enrolled in a pregnancy study.

The chain uses TRBV29-1 and TRBJ2-1, with D perhaps matching TRBD1 (5 bases). The V gene lost 2 bases and the J gene lost 8 bases, with 16 bases spanning the gap. The germline V gene encodes CDR1 SQVTM and CDR2 ANQGSEA. The CDR3 is 14 amino acids. CDR3 protein: CSVERQRLADEQFF. The CDR3 DNA is TGCAGCGTTGAAAGACAGCGCCTCGCGGATGAGCAGTTCTTC.

The J gene is TRBJ2-7, the V gene TRBV7-6, with TRBD1 matching over 9 bases. V lost 5 bases and J lost 2; bases outside the gene matches: 16. Germline V gives CDR1 SGHVS, CDR2 FNYEAQ. The CDR3 runs 18 residues. The CDR3 loop reads CASSLVGATGTGTYEQYF. The CDR3 DNA follows: TGTGCCAGCAGCCTCGTGGGGGCGACCGGGACAGGGACCTACGAGCAGTACTTC.

This clone was seen more than once but under ten times. CDR3 sequence reads: CASSLAGLTEGGREQYF. The CDR3 DNA sequence: TGTGCCAGCAGCTTAGCGGGTCTAACTGAAGGGGGTCGCGAGCAGTACTTC. The gene calls are TRBV2 and TRBJ2-7, with D tentatively TRBD2 (7 bases). The length of the CDR3 is 17 residues. The germline CDR1 and CDR2 sequences are SNHLY and FYNNEI. Trimming left V 6 bases short and J 6 bases short, with 27 bases between.

The chain links TRBV2 to TRBJ1-5, with D perhaps matching TRBD1 (5 bases). V lost 8 bases, J lost 3 bases, and 11 bases lay in between. CDR1 and CDR2 from the germline V gene are SNHLY and FYNNEI. CDR3 size: 13 residues. For the CDR3, the DNA is TGTGCCAGCGGTGGCAGGGACAATCAGCCCCAGCATTTT. This gives the protein CASGGRDNQPQHF.

This clone appeared a single time. The CDR3 nucleotides are TGTGCCAGCAGCCGAGAAAGGAAGCGGCTACACAATGAGCAGTTCTTC. It encodes CASSRERKRLHNEQFF. The chain joins TRBV5-4 to TRBJ2-1, with a weak D call TRBD2 (5 bases). Germline-derived CDR1 and CDR2 are SGHNT and YYREEE (reference sequence). This CDR3 is built from 16 residues. V was shortened by 4 bases and J by 5 bases, with 19 bases between the two germline ends.

CDR3 sequence: CVRSLEGTSGRSTDTQYF. The DNA of the CDR3 is TGTGTCAGAAGCTTAGAAGGGACTAGCGGGAGGAGCACAGATACGCAGTATTTT. The chain is built from TRBV7-5 and TRBJ2-3; the table's D call, TRBD2, was not checked against the DNA. TRBV7-5 is listed as a pseudogene. CDR3 length equals 18 residues.

This clone showed up just once. This rearrangement joins TRBV19 to TRBJ2-7, with no clear D. CDR1 and CDR2 from the germline V gene are LNHDA and SQIVND (reference sequence). CDR3 length: 15 amino acids. Trimming took off 3 bases at V and 3 bases at J, with 15 bases between the two ends. This CDR3 reads CASSIRHLRHYEQYF. The DNA of the CDR3 is TGTGCCAGTAGTATTCGTCACCTGCGGCACTACGAGCAGTACTTC.

The rearrangement links TRBV10-1 to TRBJ2-1; TRBD2 matches at 8 bases. CDR3 size: 12 residues. Germline CDR1 is WNHNN and CDR2 is SYGVQD (reference sequence). V lost 11 bases to trimming and J lost 5 bases; unmatched junction nucleotides: 5. CDR3 residues: CAGAGVNNEQFF. As DNA, the CDR3 is TGCGCCGGAGCGGGAGTCAACAATGAGCAGTTCTTC.

The chain combines TRBV5-1 with TRBJ1-2, with 8 bases aligning to TRBD1. Germline values: CDR1 SGHRS, CDR2 YFSETQ. There are 14 residues in the CDR3. The V and J ends lost 7 bases and 6 bases, in that order; junction bases with no gene match: 11. The CDR3 protein is CASRLQGGADGYTF. The CDR3 nucleotides are TGCGCCAGCCGTCTACAGGGGGGGGCTGATGGCTACACCTTC.

V gene TRBV7-9 combines with J gene TRBJ2-1, with 13 bases lining up with TRBD2. Trimming cost V 5 bases and J 8 bases; bases outside gene matches: 9. This CDR3 is 16 amino acids long. From germline, CDR1 is SEHNR and CDR2 FQNEAQ (reference sequence). In DNA, the CDR3 is TGTGCCAGCAGCCCCACCTGGACTAGCGGGAGAGATGAGCAGTTCTTC. Residues: CASSPTWTSGRDEQFF.

This chain uses TRBV2 with TRBJ1-1; no firm D call. Trimming took 7 bases from V and 4 from J, leaving 19 bases between them. The CDR3 runs to 15 residues. Looked up from germline, CDR1 is SNHLY and CDR2 is FYNNEI. DNA for the CDR3: TGTGCCAGCACCAAAAGACTGAGTATAGGCACTGAAGCTTTCTTT. This sequence encodes CASTKRLSIGTEAFF.

The chain recombines TRBV5-1 with TRBJ2-3; 12 positions agree with TRBD2. The CDR3 runs 15 residues. Per germline, CDR1 SGHRS and CDR2 YFSETQ. Trimming cost V 4 bases and J 4 bases; bases outside gene matches: 4. CDR3 sequence: CASSGGTSGSDTQYF. In DNA form, the CDR3 reads TGCGCCAGCAGCGGCGGGACTAGCGGGTCAGATACGCAGTATTTT.

This clone appeared a single time. The genes are TRBV7-9 and TRBJ1-5, with 9 bases that match TRBD1. The ends lost 1 base at V and 2 bases at J; junction bases unmatched: 3. CDR1 and CDR2 (germline): SEHNR, FQNEAQ (reference sequence). The CDR3 spans 16 residues. The CDR3 spells CASSLGDRVGNQPQHF. The CDR3 bases are TGTGCCAGCAGCTTAGGGGACAGGGTAGGCAATCAGCCCCAGCATTTT.

The chain joins TRBV27 to TRBJ2-1; TRBD2 agrees at 11 bases. Germline-derived CDR1 and CDR2 are MNHEY and SMNVEV (reference sequence). Trimming at V came to 2 bases and at J to 4 bases, leaving 10 bases not matched to a gene. This CDR3 is 18 amino acids long. As DNA, the CDR3 is TGTGCCAGCAGTTTAGGCCTAGCGGGAGGTTTACCGTACAATGAGCAGTTCTTC. Its translation: CASSLGLAGGLPYNEQFF.

The chain uses TRBV28 and TRBJ2-3; a possible D gene is TRBD1 (6 bases). CDR1 is MDHEN and CDR2 is SYDVKM in the germline V gene. The CDR3 is 14 amino acids. V was shortened by 7 bases and J by 4 bases, with 15 bases between the two germline ends. CDR3 DNA: TGTGCCAGCACCGCCACCAGGGGCGCAGATACGCAGTATTTT. This gives the protein CASTATRGADTQYF.

This CDR3 reads CASNHRTSGIPNTGELFF. In nucleotides, the CDR3 is TGCGCCAGCAACCACCGGACTAGCGGGATCCCTAACACCGGGGAGCTGTTTTTT. The chain couples TRBV5-1 to TRBJ2-2, with 12 nucleotides matching TRBD2. In germline, CDR1 is SGHRS, CDR2 YFSETQ. V trimming: 6 bases; J trimming: 2 bases; junction bases outside the gene matches: 11. The CDR3 is 18 amino acids.

The gene calls are TRBV5-1 and TRBJ2-7; D perhaps matches TRBD2 (6 bases). V was pared by 9 bases and J by 3 bases, with 19 bases between. The CDR3 runs 14 residues. Germline CDR1 SGHRS, CDR2 YFSETQ. The DNA of the CDR3 is TGCGCCACCCCGGACCGGAGGGAGAACTACGAGCAGTACTTC. Its protein is CATPDRRENYEQYF. Complete variable domain (other parts from reference TRBV5-1 and TRBJ2-7): KAGVTQTPRYLIKTRGQQVTLSCSPISGHRSVSWYQQTPGQGLQFLFEYFSETQRNKGNFPGRFSGRQFSNSRSEMNVSTLELGDSALYLCATPDRRENYEQYFGPGTRLTVT.

This clone was picked up one time. The rearrangement joins TRBV27 to TRBJ1-6; tentatively, D is TRBD1 (5 bases). V was clipped by 7 bases and J by 5 bases, with 15 bases between them. Germline V gene lookup returns CDR1 MNHEY and CDR2 SMNVEV (reference sequence). The CDR3 length is 15 residues. CDR3 bases: TGTGCCAGCACCGCGACAGCACCCGATAATTCACCCCTCCACTTT. This sequence encodes CASTATAPDNSPLHF.

The V gene is TRBV2, the J gene TRBJ2-7, with TRBD1 matching over 7 bases. V lost 5 bases, J lost 2 bases, and 6 bases stayed unmatched. The CDR3 totals 14 residues. Germline V gene sequence: CDR1 SNHLY, CDR2 FYNNEI. The chain's CDR3 is CASSSQGNAYEQYF. The CDR3, as DNA: TGTGCCAGCAGTTCACAGGGGAATGCCTACGAGCAGTACTTC.

The V call is TRBV6-5, the J call TRBJ2-1; possible D gene TRBD1, 5 bases. The CDR3 is 15 amino acids. Germline loops: CDR1 MNHEY, CDR2 SVGAGI. The ends were cut back, 5 bases at V and 6 bases at J, with 17 bases in the middle. The CDR3 DNA sequence: TGTGCCAGCAGTACGCAGGGTAGGGGATCCAATGAGCAGTTCTTC. Amino acid sequence: CASSTQGRGSNEQFF.

This chain uses TRBV10-2 with TRBJ2-7, with D possibly TRBD2 on 5 matching bases. The CDR3 is made up of 14 amino acids. CDR1 and CDR2 from the germline V gene are WSHSY and SAAADI. Trimming took 6 bases from V and 0 from J, leaving 12 bases between them. DNA of the CDR3: TGCGCCAGCAGAACCTCCGGGAACTCCTACGAGCAGTACTTC. This sequence encodes CASRTSGNSYEQYF.

The chain carries TRBV30 and TRBJ2-5; 8 positions agree with TRBD1. The end of the DNA fits TRBJ2-7 better, so the J call may be wrong. Germline V lookup: CDR1 GTSNPN, CDR2 SVGIG (reference sequence). CDR3 length equals 13 residues. The CDR3 nucleotides read TGTGCCTCTTCCGGACAGGGCCCCTACGAGCAGTACTTC. Protein sequence: CASSGQGPYEQYF.